These 28 T cell receptor beta chains originate from one sample sequenced in a study of T cells in Graves' hyperthyroidism and ophthalmopathy. TCR beta CDR3 region amplification was performed from RNA transcripts. The study used the HTBI primer set for a first-round RT-PCR of the TCR CDR3. TCRdb re-called the multiplex PCR reads through MiXCR, storing one row per CDR3 protein. Altogether approximately 330,000 distinct CDR3 sequences are present, approximately 22% being singletons, with the ten largest covering 50%. Sample: blood. These TCRs come from a woman aged 45-65 years with Graves' hyperthyroidism.

In this sample, this clonotype turned up once. CDR3 region: CASSTRQGRANEKLFF. Here the CDR3 DNA reads TGTGCCAGCAGCACCAGACAGGGGAGAGCTAATGAAAAACTGTTTTTT. The chain carries TRBV7-9 and TRBJ1-4, with 8 bases lining up with TRBD1. The germline CDR1 and CDR2 sequences are SEHNR and FQNEAQ (reference sequence). The CDR3 spans 16 residues. The V gene end was trimmed by 5 bases and the J gene end by 3 bases; junction bases not matched to a gene: 8. Filled out from reference TRBV7-9 and TRBJ1-4, the complete variable domain reads DTGVSQNPRHKITKRGQNVTFRCDPISEHNRLYWYRQTLGQGPEFLTYFQNEAQLEKSRLLSDRFSAERPKGSFSTLEIQRTEQGDSAMYLCASSTRQGRANEKLFFGSGTQLSVL.

There are a few counts of this clonotype. The V and J genes are TRBV13 and TRBJ2-2; 9 bases map to TRBD2. CDR1 and CDR2 from the germline V gene are PRHDT and FYEKMQ (reference sequence). This CDR3 has 16 amino acids. Germline trimming cut 5 bases from V and 3 bases from J; bases unmatched to any gene: 7. The CDR3 here is CASSPTTSGHTGELFF. The CDR3 DNA is TGTGCCAGCAGCCCGACGACTAGCGGACACACCGGGGAGCTGTTTTTT.

Only one count was recorded for this clonotype. The chain joins TRBV11-1 to TRBJ1-1; 8 nucleotides align to TRBD1. The V gene's germline CDR1 is SGHAT and CDR2 FQDESV (reference sequence). This CDR3 has 17 amino acids. The V segment lost 2 bases and the J segment 0 bases; nucleotides outside the gene matches: 8. This CDR3 is CASSLTTTGAVNTEAFF. CDR3 DNA: TGTGCCAGCAGCTTAACCACGACAGGGGCAGTGAACACTGAAGCTTTCTTT.

The sample holds many counts of this clonotype. CDR3 DNA: TGTGCCAGCAGCTCAAGGCGAGAGGGCCGTGGAGAGCAGTACTTC. Its protein product is CASSSRREGRGEQYF. The genes are TRBV7-9 and TRBJ2-7; D is perhaps TRBD2 (5 bases). Per the germline V gene, CDR1 is SEHNR and CDR2 is FQNEAQ (reference sequence). The CDR3 has 15 amino acids. Trimming removed 4 bases from V and 7 bases from J, with 20 bases in between. Full variable domain (missing parts from reference TRBV7-9 and TRBJ2-7): DTGVSQNPRHKITKRGQNVTFRCDPISEHNRLYWYRQTLGQGPEFLTYFQNEAQLEKSRLLSDRFSAERPKGSFSTLEIQRTEQGDSAMYLCASSSRREGRGEQYFGPGTRLTVT.

This clonotype appeared many times. The chain has TRBV28 and TRBJ1-5; D is unresolved. This CDR3 has 14 residues. V lost 5 bases to trimming and J lost 3 bases, with 11 bases between them. Germline assignment: CDR1 MDHEN and CDR2 SYDVKM. The CDR3 spells CASSPYLNNQPQHF. CDR3 in DNA: TGTGCCAGCAGTCCATATCTTAACAATCAGCCCCAGCATTTT.

This clonotype was picked up many times. The rearrangement links TRBV5-4 to TRBJ2-2; D is possibly TRBD1 (6 bases). Deletions cut 3 bases from V and 8 bases from J, with 14 bases between. CDR1 is SGHNT and CDR2 is YYREEE in the germline V gene (reference sequence). The CDR3 extends over 14 amino acids. CDR3 in amino acids: CASSYSGVRGELFF. The CDR3 nucleotides read TGTGCCAGCAGCTACTCAGGGGTTCGGGGGGAGCTGTTTTTT.

At least ten counts were recorded for this clonotype. The rearrangement links TRBV30 to TRBJ2-7, with 14 bases matching TRBD2. V was pared by 2 bases and J by 4 bases, with 10 bases of the junction left unmatched. Germline-derived CDR1 and CDR2 are GTSNPN and SVGIG (reference sequence). The CDR3 totals 17 residues. CDR3 nucleotide sequence: TGTGCCTGGAGTCCCAGGAGGACTAGCGGGAGGCCGTACGAGCAGTACTTC. Its translation is CAWSPRRTSGRPYEQYF.

This chain joins TRBV7-9 and TRBJ2-3; TRBD2 aligns across 13 bases. This CDR3 comprises 17 residues. Looked up from germline, CDR1 is SEHNR and CDR2 is FQNEAQ (reference sequence). V lost 5 bases to trimming and J lost 2 bases; unmatched junction nucleotides: 7. For the CDR3, the DNA is TGTGCCAGCAGCGCCCCGGGACTAGCGGGACTCACAGATACGCAGTATTTT. Its translation: CASSAPGLAGLTDTQYF.

This clonotype has only a few counts. The chain employs TRBV20-1 and TRBJ2-3; TRBD1 is a possible D gene (6 bases). This CDR3 has 11 residues. The germline V and J ends were trimmed by 3 bases and 9 bases, with 10 bases remaining between them. Germline V gene sequence: CDR1 DFQATT, CDR2 SNEGSKA (reference sequence). DNA of the CDR3: TGCAGTGCTAGGACAGGACGAACGCAGTATTTT. It codes for CSARTGRTQYF.

The chain uses TRBV24-1 and TRBJ1-2; D perhaps matches TRBD1 (6 bases). Looked up from germline, CDR1 is KGHDR and CDR2 is SFDVKD. Trimming took 3 bases from V and 7 from J, leaving 8 bases between them. The CDR3 runs to 12 residues. CDR3 in DNA: TGTGCCACCAGTGATCGGGACACTGGCTACACCTTC. Translation: CATSDRDTGYTF.

This clonotype has a handful of counts. The chain joins TRBV6-4 to TRBJ1-5, with D maybe TRBD1 (6 bases). Germline values: CDR1 MRHNA, CDR2 SNTAGT. The CDR3 has 13 amino acids. Trimming left V 3 bases short and J 9 bases short, with 12 bases between. The CDR3 loop is CASSEQGNGPQHF. CDR3 coding DNA: TGTGCCAGCAGTGAACAGGGAAACGGGCCCCAGCATTTT.

Ten or more counts support this clonotype. This chain uses TRBV20-1 with TRBJ1-6; the D is unclear. The CDR3 sequence is 10 residues long. Germline V gives CDR1 DFQATT, CDR2 SNEGSKA (reference sequence). The V and J ends lost 0 bases and 11 bases respectively, with 2 bases between them. In nucleotides, the CDR3 is TGCAGTGCTAGAGAGCCACCCCTCCACTTT. Translation: CSAREPPLHF.

Here the CDR3 reads CASSLGSGGAYNEQFF. In DNA form, the CDR3 reads TGTGCCAGCAGCTTAGGTTCGGGAGGAGCCTACAATGAGCAGTTCTTC. The gene calls are TRBV7-9 and TRBJ2-1, with TRBD2 matching over 7 bases. The ends lost 1 base at V and 2 bases at J; junction bases unmatched: 5. Germline CDR1 SEHNR, CDR2 FQNEAQ (reference sequence). The length of the CDR3 is 16 residues.

This clonotype was recorded a few times. This sequence joins TRBV20-1 and TRBJ2-3; the match to TRBD2 covers 10 bases. Germline V gene lookup returns CDR1 DFQATT and CDR2 SNEGSKA (reference sequence). V lost 2 bases, J lost 6 bases, and 14 bases stayed unmatched. The CDR3 sequence is 17 residues long. CDR3 region: CSARSDWTSGFHDTQYF. The DNA of the CDR3 is TGCAGTGCTAGATCGGATTGGACTAGCGGTTTTCACGATACGCAGTATTTT.

This clonotype was picked up a small number of times. The genes are TRBV20-1 and TRBJ1-1; D is unresolved. Germline V CDR1 and CDR2: DFQATT, SNEGSKA (reference sequence). Deletions cut 6 bases from V and 1 base from J, with 9 bases between. This CDR3 is 12 amino acids long. CDR3 sequence: CSARTANTEAFF. CDR3 nucleotide sequence: TGCAGTGCCCGGACGGCGAACACTGAAGCTTTCTTT.

This chain connects TRBV5-5 to TRBJ1-2; D may be TRBD1 (5 bases). The CDR3 has 13 residues. Germline-derived CDR1 and CDR2 are SGHKS and YYEKEE (reference sequence). Trimming removed 4 bases from V and 3 bases from J, with 10 bases in between. CDR3 protein: CASSRAGDYGYTF. In nucleotides, the CDR3 is TGTGCCAGCAGCCGAGCGGGGGACTATGGCTACACCTTC. The complete variable domain, with remaining parts taken from reference TRBV5-5 and TRBJ1-2, reads DAGVTQSPTHLIKTRGQQVTLRCSPISGHKSVSWYQQVLGQGPQFIFQYYEKEERGRGNFPDRFSARQFPNYSSELNVNALLLGDSALYLCASSRAGDYGYTFGSGTRLTVV.

Ten or more counts support this clonotype. The gene calls are TRBV6-2 or TRBV6-3 and TRBJ2-1, with unresolved D. From germline, CDR1 is MNHEY and CDR2 SVGEGT. The CDR3 is made up of 15 amino acids. V lost 6 bases and J 10 bases, leaving 22 bases between the germline ends. The CDR3 DNA reads as TGTGCCAGCAGACTGTTCTCGACCCTTTTCGCCGAGCAGTTCTTC. Its translation is CASRLFSTLFAEQFF.

This clonotype occurred many times. The chain joins TRBV11-2 to TRBJ2-3; D remains ambiguous. CDR3 size: 16 residues. V lost 5 bases to trimming and J lost 3 bases, with 18 bases between them. Germline V CDR1 and CDR2: SGHAT, FQNNGV. CDR3 residues: CASSPDHRYRTDTQYF. The CDR3 DNA sequence: TGTGCCAGCAGCCCGGACCACCGGTACAGAACAGATACGCAGTATTTT.

There are many counts of this clonotype. The chain links TRBV27 to TRBJ2-1; possibly TRBD1 or TRBD2 for D (5 bases each). The germline V and J ends were trimmed by 3 bases and 0 bases, with 9 bases remaining between them. The germline gives CDR1 MNHEY, CDR2 SMNVEV (reference sequence). The CDR3 runs to 15 residues. CDR3 nucleotide sequence: TGTGCCAGCAGTTTTTCGGGGCACTCCTACAATGAGCAGTTCTTC. Its protein is CASSFSGHSYNEQFF.

There are a few counts of this clonotype. Possible read error: a much larger clone is one base away. The CDR3 reads CASSPAWGSYEQYF. The CDR3 DNA reads as TGTGCCAGCAGCCCCGCGTGGGGCTCCTACGAGCAGTACTTC. The rearrangement joins TRBV7-8 to TRBJ2-7, with D uncertain. V was clipped by 5 bases and J by 0 bases, with 11 bases between them. Looked up from germline, CDR1 is SGHVS and CDR2 is FQNEAQ. The CDR3 consists of 14 residues.

The chain links TRBV9 to TRBJ1-2; 8 bases are shared with TRBD1. Trimming cost V 4 bases and J 4 bases; bases outside gene matches: 9. The CDR3 is 15 residues long. Germline V gives CDR1 SGDLS, CDR2 YYNGEE. The CDR3 region has the DNA TGTGCCAGCAGCACAGGGGGGGCTAGGCTCTATGGCTACACCTTC. Translating it yields CASSTGGARLYGYTF.

This clonotype has only one observation. The V gene is TRBV28, the J gene TRBJ2-7, with D unresolved. This CDR3 comprises 16 residues. Germline values: CDR1 MDHEN, CDR2 SYDVKM. Trimming left V 2 bases short and J 2 bases short, with 16 bases between. The CDR3 region has the DNA TGTGCCAGCAGTTTAGAAGGAGCCGGCTTAGCCTACGAGCAGTACTTC. Its protein is CASSLEGAGLAYEQYF.

This clonotype has ten or more counts. The chain links TRBV7-8 to TRBJ2-4; maybe TRBD2 (5 bases). Germline values: CDR1 SGHVS, CDR2 FQNEAQ. The V gene lost 1 base and the J gene lost 3 bases, with 31 bases spanning the gap. This CDR3 is built from 22 residues. The CDR3 here is CASSLVLYSGRAQESVKNIQYF. In DNA form, the CDR3 reads TGTGCCAGCAGCTTAGTCCTGTATAGTGGGCGGGCCCAGGAGAGCGTCAAAAACATTCAGTACTTC.

The chain joins TRBV28 to TRBJ2-7; D is uncertain. The ends were cut back, 1 base at V and 3 bases at J, with 13 bases in the middle. From germline, CDR1 is MDHEN and CDR2 SYDVKM. The CDR3 loop spans 15 amino acids. The CDR3 here is CASSLFDLNFYEQYF. The CDR3 DNA sequence: TGTGCCAGCAGTTTATTCGACCTGAATTTCTACGAGCAGTACTTC.

Only a few counts were recorded for this clonotype. The chain links TRBV4-2 to TRBJ2-2; D might be TRBD2 (7 bases). This CDR3 comprises 16 residues. Germline assignment: CDR1 LGHNA and CDR2 YNFKEQ. Trimming removed 0 bases from V and 5 bases from J, with 13 bases in between. The CDR3 is CASSQDTGGGTGELFF. CDR3 bases: TGTGCCAGCAGCCAAGATACGGGGGGCGGGACCGGGGAGCTGTTTTTT.

The gene calls are TRBV20-1 and TRBJ2-3; possibly TRBD1 for D (8 bases). V dropped 4 bases and J dropped 5 bases, with 16 bases sitting between them. Germline CDR1 DFQATT, CDR2 SNEGSKA (reference sequence). The CDR3 loop spans 14 amino acids. CDR3 sequence reads: CSATRTGRGDTQYF. CDR3 coding DNA: TGCAGTGCTACCAGGACAGGGAGGGGAGATACGCAGTATTTT.

This clonotype was seen only a few times. The chain has TRBV5-1 and TRBJ2-7; 7 nucleotides match TRBD1. Germline V gives CDR1 SGHRS, CDR2 YFSETQ. CDR3 length equals 19 residues. V shed 0 bases, J shed 2 bases, and the junction held 17 bases outside the gene matches. The CDR3 DNA reads as TGCGCCAGCAGCTTGGAGACTAACAGGGGTTACTCGTGGCCCTACGAGCAGTACTTC. It translates to CASSLETNRGYSWPYEQYF.

In its sample, this clonotype was seen many times. The V call is TRBV5-1, the J call TRBJ2-7, with 9 bases aligning to TRBD1. After removal of 8 bases from V and 2 bases from J, the junction contained 8 bases not matched to a gene. The CDR3 is made up of 14 amino acids. Germline lookup yields CDR1 SGHRS and CDR2 YFSETQ. CDR3 loop: CASVKTGGTYEQYF. In DNA, the CDR3 is TGCGCCAGTGTGAAGACAGGGGGAACCTACGAGCAGTACTTC.